This T cell receptor beta chain was sequenced during a study of regulatory T cells in long-lasting Graves disease. Study outcomes and limitations: Persistent disease samples used TRBV28, TRBJ1-2 and TRBJ2-5 preferentially.

This CDR3 is built from 15 residues. After removal of 7 bases from V and 1 base from J, the junction contained 8 bases not matched to a gene. Germline V gives CDR1 DFQATT, CDR2 SNEGSKA (reference sequence). As concerns this clonotype: The antigen remains unidentified.

TCRdb re-called the reads with MiXCR, one entry per CDR3 protein. The sample records roughly 730 distinct CDR3 sequences, approximately 61% being singletons. There was RNA extracted from PBMCs, and the TCR library was made from it. The receptor comes from a woman aged 40 to 55 with Graves disease. The source was peripheral blood mononuclear cells (PBMCs), collected with antithyroid drug treatment, in newly diagnosed or persistent Graves disease (not recorded which). V gene TRBV20-1 combines with J gene TRBJ2-1; 9 bases fit TRBD2. The chain's CDR3 is CSDNPAGGSYNEQFF. In DNA, the CDR3 is TGCAGTGATAACCCAGCGGGAGGTTCCTACAATGAGCAGTTCTTC.